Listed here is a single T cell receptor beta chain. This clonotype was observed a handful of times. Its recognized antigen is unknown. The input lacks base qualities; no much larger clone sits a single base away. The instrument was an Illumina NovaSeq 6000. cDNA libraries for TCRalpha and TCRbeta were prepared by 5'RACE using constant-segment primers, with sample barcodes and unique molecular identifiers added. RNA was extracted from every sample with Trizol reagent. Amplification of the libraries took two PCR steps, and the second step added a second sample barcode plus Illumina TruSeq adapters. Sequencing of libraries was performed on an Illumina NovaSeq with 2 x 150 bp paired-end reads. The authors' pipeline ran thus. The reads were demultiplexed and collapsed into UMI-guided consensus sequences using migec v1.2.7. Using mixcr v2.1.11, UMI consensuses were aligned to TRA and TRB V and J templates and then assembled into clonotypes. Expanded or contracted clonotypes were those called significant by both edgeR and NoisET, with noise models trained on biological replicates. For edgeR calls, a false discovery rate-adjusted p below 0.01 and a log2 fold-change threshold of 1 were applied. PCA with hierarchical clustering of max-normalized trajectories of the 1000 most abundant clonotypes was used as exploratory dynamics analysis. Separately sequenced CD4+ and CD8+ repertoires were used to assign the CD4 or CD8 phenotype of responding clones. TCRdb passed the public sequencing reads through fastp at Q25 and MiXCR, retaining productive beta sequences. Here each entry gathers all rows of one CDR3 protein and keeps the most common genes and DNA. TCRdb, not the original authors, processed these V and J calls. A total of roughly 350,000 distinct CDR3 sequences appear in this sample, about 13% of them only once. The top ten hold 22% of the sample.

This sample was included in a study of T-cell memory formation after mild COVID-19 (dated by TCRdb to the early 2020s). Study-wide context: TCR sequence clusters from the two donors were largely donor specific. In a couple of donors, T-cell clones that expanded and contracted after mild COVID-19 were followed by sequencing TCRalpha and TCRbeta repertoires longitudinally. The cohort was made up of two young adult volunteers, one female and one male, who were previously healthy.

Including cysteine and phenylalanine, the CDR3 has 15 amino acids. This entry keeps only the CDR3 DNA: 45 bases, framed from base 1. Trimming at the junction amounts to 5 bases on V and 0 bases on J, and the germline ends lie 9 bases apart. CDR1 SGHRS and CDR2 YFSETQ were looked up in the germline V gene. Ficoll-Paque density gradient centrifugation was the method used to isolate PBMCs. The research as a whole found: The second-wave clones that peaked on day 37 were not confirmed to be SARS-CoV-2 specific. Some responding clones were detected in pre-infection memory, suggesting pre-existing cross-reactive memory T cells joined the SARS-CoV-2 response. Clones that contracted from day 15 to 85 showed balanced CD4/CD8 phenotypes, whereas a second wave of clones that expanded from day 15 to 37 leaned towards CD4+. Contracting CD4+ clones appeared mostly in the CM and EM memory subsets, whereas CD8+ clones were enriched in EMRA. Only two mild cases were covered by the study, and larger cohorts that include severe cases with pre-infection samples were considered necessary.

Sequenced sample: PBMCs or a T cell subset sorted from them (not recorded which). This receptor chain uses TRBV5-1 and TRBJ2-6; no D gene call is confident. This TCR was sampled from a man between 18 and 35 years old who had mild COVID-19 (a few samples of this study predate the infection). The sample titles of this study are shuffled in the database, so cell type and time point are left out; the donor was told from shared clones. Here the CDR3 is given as CASSAGYSGANVLTF. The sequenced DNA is TGCGCCAGCAGTGCAGGATACTCTGGGGCCAACGTCCTGACTTTC.